The entry below describes one TCR beta chain. Its antigen is undetermined. The sample, 7.5 to 10 milliliters of peripheral blood, was drawn from each donor. At least 7 million PBMCs were isolated per sample. CDR3 length equals 14 residues. Germline CDR1 MNHNY, CDR2 SVGAGI (reference sequence). V was pared by 0 bases and J by 5 bases, with 10 bases between. The data derive from a study of blood T cells in healthy people across ages. Combining a sample-barcoded 5' primer with a J-beta primer mix, a second PCR ran for roughly 7 to 11 cycles. With 12 random nucleotides, a template-switch adaptor tagged each individual cDNA molecule. TCRdb reanalysed the 5' RACE reads using MiXCR and keeps one entry per CDR3 protein. The sample contains 2 million or so distinct CDR3 sequences, roughly 49% of which appear only once. General study findings and limits: It was held that diversity estimates obtained from one million T cells represented underestimates.

Input material: blood. The chain combines TRBV6-6 with TRBJ1-1, with no clear D. This TCR derives from a middle-aged woman in good health. CDR3 in DNA: TGTGCCAGCAGTTACTCTTGGGGTGGGACTGAAGCTTTCTTT. Protein: CASSYSWGGTEAFF.